Listed below are T cell receptor beta chains from one sample, sequenced in a study of early T cells in non-severe SARS-CoV-2 infection. TCRdb reanalysed the 5' RACE reads using MiXCR and keeps one entry per CDR3 protein. The data contain 30,000 to 35,000 distinct CDR3 sequences, 5.5% to 7.5% of them singletons. The sequenced sample was whole blood. The receptors shown here come from an adult who was a healthcare worker with PCR-confirmed SARS-CoV-2 infection or an uninfected control (not recorded which). Both conserved end residues are part of each CDR3. D genes are given only for firm matches. The listing skips clone size in some rows; elsewhere it reads once, few, many or a size class.

TRBJ1-6,TRBV9,many,NA,TGTGCCAGCAGCCCCTCAGATTCACCCCTCCACTTT,CASSPSDSPLHF
TRBJ1-3,TRBV6-6,few,NA,TGTGCCAGCAGTCCCCCGGGCAGCTCTGGAAACACCATATATTTT,CASSPPGSSGNTIYF
TRBJ1-5,TRBV28,many,NA,TGTGCCAGCAGCCCGGGACGGAACAATCAGCCCCAGCATTTT,CASSPGRNNQPQHF
TRBJ2-7,TRBV12-2,many,NA,TGTGCAAGTCGCTTAGCGCCAGTCAATGACGAGCAGTACTTC,CASRLAPVNDEQYF
TRBJ1-1,TRBV9,many,TRBD1,TGTGCCAGCAGCGTTTCGACAGGGGGTATATACGAAGCTTTCTTT,CASSVSTGGIYEAFF
TRBJ1-1,TRBV20-1,many,NA,TGCAGTGCTCGCACCAGGGGGAACACTGAAGCTTTCTTT,CSARTRGNTEAFF
TRBJ2-7,TRBV6-4,many,NA,TGTGCCAGCAGTGACTCCGAGGCAGGCCCTAAATTCCTCGAGCAGTACTTC,CASSDSEAGPKFLEQYF
TRBJ1-1,TRBV4-1,NA,NA,TGCGCCAGCAGCCAAGATCAGGGGCCGACTGAAGCTTTCTTT,CASSQDQGPTEAFF
TRBJ2-3,TRBV11-2,many,NA,TGTGCCAGCAGCCCAAACCCTAGCACAGATACGCAGTATTTT,CASSPNPSTDTQYF
TRBJ2-1,TRBV9,many,TRBD2,TGTGCCAGCAGCCTCCACGCGCGGGGGACCTACAATGAGCAGTTCTTC,CASSLHARGTYNEQFF
TRBJ1-5,TRBV20-1,many,NA,TGCAGTGCTAGAGATATGGAGAGGATAAGCAAGGGTCAGCCCCAGCATTTT,CSARDMERISKGQPQHF
TRBJ2-1,TRBV20-1,many,TRBD2,TGCAGTGCTAGAGGCTTCTTGCGGGGGGGCAATGAGCAGTTCTTC,CSARGFLRGGNEQFF
TRBJ2-7,TRBV20-1,many,TRBD2,TGCAGTGCTAGGATTGCGGGGGAAGACGAGCAGTACTTC,CSARIAGEDEQYF
TRBJ2-4,TRBV7-2,few,NA,TGTGCCAGCAGCCCTGGGGGAGGAGCCAAAAACATTCAGTACTTC,CASSPGGGAKNIQYF
TRBJ2-1,TRBV2,many,TRBD2,TGTGCCAGCAGTTGGGAGGGTCCGAGGTTCTTC,CASSWEGPRFF